The rows below give T cell receptor beta chains drawn from one sample of a study of blood T cells in healthy people across ages. In TCRdb, the 5' RACE reads were re-called with MiXCR into one record per CDR3 protein. The sample comprises just over 1 million distinct CDR3 sequences, over 35% of which are singletons, and approximately 20% rests with the top ten. Sequencing input: blood. The source is a woman in her fifties or sixties in good health. CDR3s include the opening cysteine and the closing phenylalanine or tryptophan. The order of the fields is D gene, clone size, J gene, V gene, CDR3 DNA, CDR3 protein. D genes are given only for firm matches. Rows give clone size only sometimes, using once, few, many, or a class for an expanded clone.

.,few,TRBJ2-7,TRBV6-1,TGTGCCAGCAGTGAAGCGCCGGGATTCTACGAGCAGTACTTC,CASSEAPGFYEQYF
TRBD1,.,TRBJ1-1,TRBV29-1,TGCAGCGGAGGGAGGGACAGGGCGAACACTGAAGCTTTCTTT,CSGGRDRANTEAFF
.,.,TRBJ2-5,TRBV13,TGTGCCAGCAGCGTAGGACAGAAAGAGACCCAGTACTTC,CASSVGQKETQYF
.,.,TRBJ2-1,TRBV9,TGTGCCAGCAGCGCTGGGACTGATCATGAGCAGTTCTTC,CASSAGTDHEQFF
TRBD2,.,TRBJ2-7,TRBV7-8,TGTGCCAGCAGCAAGACTAGCCTCTCCTACGAGCAGTACTTC,CASSKTSLSYEQYF
TRBD1,few,TRBJ2-5,TRBV9,TGTGCCAGCAGCGTCTTGGGACAGGGAGGTCGCGAGACCCAGTACTTC,CASSVLGQGGRETQYF
TRBD1,few,TRBJ2-7,TRBV30,TGTGCCTGGGCCGGGACAGGGACCTACGAGCAGTACTTC,CAWAGTGTYEQYF
TRBD2,.,TRBJ2-3,TRBV28,TGTGCCAGCAGTAGTCCGGGACTAGCGGGAGGTTGGAGCACAGATACGCAGTATTTT,CASSSPGLAGGWSTDTQYF
TRBD1,.,TRBJ2-1,TRBV3-1,TGTGCCAGCAGCCTAGGACAGGAGAACAATGAGCAGTTCTTC,CASSLGQENNEQFF
.,.,TRBJ1-2,TRBV10-2,TGCGCCAGCAGTGAGCGACAGGACCGCTCCTATGGCTACACCTTC,CASSERQDRSYGYTF
TRBD2,many,TRBJ2-1,TRBV4-2,TGTGCCAGCAGCCTACAGGATAGCGGGAGTCTATACAATGAGCAGTTCTTC,CASSLQDSGSLYNEQFF
TRBD1,.,TRBJ2-4,TRBV20-1,TGCAGTGCTAGAGGACAGGGTACCAAAAACATTCAGTACTTC,CSARGQGTKNIQYF
.,.,TRBJ1-6,TRBV27,TGTGCCAGCAGTTTAGGCAGGGAGGATAGTTCACCCCTCCACTTT,CASSLGREDSSPLHF
TRBD1,many,TRBJ1-2,TRBV7-2,TGTGCCAGCAGGGGACAGGCTACAACCTATGGCTACACCTTC,CASRGQATTYGYTF
.,.,TRBJ1-2,TRBV30,TGTGCCTGGAGTGTTTCAGGGAGGTTGTATGGCTACACCTTC,CAWSVSGRLYGYTF
.,many,TRBJ2-7,TRBV7-2,TGTGCCAGCACCCCTAGGAGGGATATTCTCTACGAGCAGTACTTC,CASTPRRDILYEQYF
.,.,TRBJ2-3,TRBV27,TGTGCCAGCAGCCCCCCCTATAGGCGCACAGATACGCAGTATTTT,CASSPPYRRTDTQYF
TRBD1,few,TRBJ2-1,TRBV24-1,TGTGCCACCAGTGCCCCCGGACAGGGGTTGCGAAATGAGCAGTTCTTC,CATSAPGQGLRNEQFF
.,.,TRBJ2-3,TRBV3-1,TGTGCCAGCAGCCTCAGGACTGGAGATACGCAGTATTTT,CASSLRTGDTQYF
.,.,TRBJ2-5,TRBV11-1,TGTGCCAGCAGCTTTTCTATGGTCCAAAGGAGGGAGACCCAGTACTTC,CASSFSMVQRRETQYF
.,.,TRBJ1-2,TRBV6-4,TGTGCCAGCTCCAGGGATCCTAACTATGGCTACACCTTC,CASSRDPNYGYTF
.,.,TRBJ1-2,TRBV18,TGTGCCAGCTCACCTGTCCCGGGTGGCTACACCTTC,CASSPVPGGYTF
TRBD2,few,TRBJ2-5,TRBV29-1,TGCAGCGTTGCCACGGGAGGGCCACCTAGAGAGACCCAGTACTTC,CSVATGGPPRETQYF
.,.,TRBJ1-1,TRBV20-1,TGCAGTGCTCGGAGGACAGCGAACACTGAAGCTTTCTTT,CSARRTANTEAFF
TRBD1,.,TRBJ1-2,TRBV5-1,TGCGCCAGTAGCCGGGACAGGGTGACCCGCTATGGCTACACCTTC,CASSRDRVTRYGYTF
.,.,TRBJ2-5,TRBV20-1,TGCAGTGCTAGACGCGTAGTAGGAAGGCCCAAACAAGAGACCCAGTACTTC,CSARRVVGRPKQETQYF
.,many,TRBJ2-7,TRBV10-3,TGTGCCACGGAGGCTCCCGCCCACGAGCAGTACTTC,CATEAPAHEQYF
TRBD1,.,TRBJ2-5,TRBV6-5,TGTGCCAGCAGGGACCGGGACAGGGGCCAAGAGACCCAGTACTTC,CASRDRDRGQETQYF
.,.,TRBJ2-5,TRBV7-2,TGTGTCTGCAGCCCAGACGGGACCCCAAATAGGGAGCAGTACTTC,CVCSPDGTPNREQYF
.,.,TRBJ2-7,TRBV7-9,TGTGCCAGCAGCCCGCTTGGGGCCTACAATGAGCAGTACTTC,CASSPLGAYNEQYF
TRBD2,many,TRBJ2-7,TRBV20-1,TGCAGTGCTAGCCGGGCTAGCGGGGTATACGAGCAGTACTTC,CSASRASGVYEQYF
.,.,TRBJ1-2,TRBV9,TGTGCCAGCACCCTGGACGGTGGGGCAAACTATGGCTACACCTTC,CASTLDGGANYGYTF
TRBD2,few,TRBJ2-3,TRBV4-1,TGCGCCAGCAGCCACCCTAGCGGGAGGATGGAGACAGATACGCAGTATTTT,CASSHPSGRMETDTQYF
TRBD2,.,TRBJ2-1,TRBV3-1,TGTGCCAGCAGCCAAGCTTCGACGGGGGGGCAGTTCTTC,CASSQASTGGQFF
TRBD1,.,TRBJ2-5,TRBV2,TGTGCCAGCAACCAAGACAGGGGGGGAGAGACCCAGTACTTC,CASNQDRGGETQYF
TRBD2,few,TRBJ2-7,TRBV4-2,TGTGCCAGCAGCCAGGCAGTAATAGCGGGAGGCCCAGGGGAGCAGTACTTC,CASSQAVIAGGPGEQYF
.,few,TRBJ2-7,TRBV6-2/TRBV6-3,TGTGCCAGCAGCCTGAATTGGAATTACGAGCAGTACTTC,CASSLNWNYEQYF